Below, 10 T cell receptor beta chains from the same sample are listed, as sequenced in a study of blood T cell repertoires in COVID-19. Sequencing was performed with immunoSEQ multiplex PCR; in TCRdb, only in-frame clones are kept and a portion is missing. The table shows more than 200,000 clones, with about 86% occurring only once. Sequences were obtained from peripheral blood. These receptors came from an elderly man with acute or convalescent COVID-19.

The chain carries TRBV5-1 and TRBJ2-5; the D is unclear. Trimming removed 3 bases at V and 5 bases at J, with 17 bases between. Germline assignment: CDR1 SGHRS and CDR2 YFSETQ. This CDR3 is 15 amino acids long. CDR3: CASSSSTTRHETQYF. The CDR3 nucleotides read TGCGCCAGCAGCTCCTCCACGACTCGCCATGAGACCCAGTACTTC. The whole variable domain, filled in from reference TRBV5-1 and TRBJ2-5, reads KAGVTQTPRYLIKTRGQQVTLSCSPISGHRSVSWYQQTPGQGLQFLFEYFSETQRNKGNFPGRFSGRQFSNSRSEMNVSTLELGDSALYLCASSSSTTRHETQYFGPGTRLLVL.

The chain carries TRBV6-6 and TRBJ2-1; 12 nucleotides match TRBD2. V was clipped by 3 bases and J by 9 bases; unmatched bases: 6. Per the germline V gene, CDR1 is MNHNY and CDR2 is SVGAGI (reference sequence). The CDR3 length is 15 residues. The CDR3 sequence: CASSYILAGGGEQFF. The CDR3 DNA reads as TGTGCCAGCAGTTATATTCTAGCGGGAGGGGGTGAGCAGTTCTTC.

This chain links TRBV24-1 with TRBJ1-2, with 9 bases aligning to TRBD1. The CDR3 length is 13 residues. CDR1 is KGHDR and CDR2 is SFDVKD in the germline V gene. The V gene end was trimmed by 9 bases and the J gene end by 8 bases; junction bases not matched to a gene: 9. In DNA form, the CDR3 reads TGTGCCACCGCGACAGGGGGGCTTGAGGGCTACACCTTC. Translated, it gives CATATGGLEGYTF.

This chain joins TRBV7-2 and TRBJ2-3; 11 nucleotides line up with TRBD2. Trimming removed 7 bases from V and 5 bases from J; junction bases left unmatched: 8. CDR3 size: 15 residues. Germline loops: CDR1 SGHTA, CDR2 FQGNSA. DNA for the CDR3: TGTGCCAGCACGGTAGCGGGGGGGATGAGAGATACGCAGTATTTT. It encodes CASTVAGGMRDTQYF. Complete variable domain (other parts from reference TRBV7-2 and TRBJ2-3): GAGVSQSPSNKVTEKGKDVELRCDPISGHTALYWYRQSLGQGLEFLIYFQGNSAPDKSGLPSDRFSAERTGGSVSTLTIQRTQQEDSAVYLCASTVAGGMRDTQYFGPGTRLTVL.

V usage is TRBV9 and J usage is TRBJ1-1; D uncertain. This CDR3 is built from 15 residues. The V end lost 4 bases, the J end lost 1 base, and 14 bases lay between the germline ends. Germline V lookup: CDR1 SGDLS, CDR2 YYNGEE. The CDR3 DNA reads TGTGCCAGCAGCCCACTTACCACCCGGAACACTGAAGCTTTCTTT. Its translation is CASSPLTTRNTEAFF. The full variable domain, its missing parts supplied by reference TRBV9 and TRBJ1-1, is DSGVTQTPKHLITATGQRVTLRCSPRSGDLSVYWYQQSLDQGLQFLIQYYNGEERAKGNILERFSAQQFPDLHSELNLSSLELGDSALYFCASSPLTTRNTEAFFGQGTRLTVV.

The DNA for the CDR3 is TGCGCCAGCAGCCAAGAGGTTCAGGAGGTTGGCTACACCTTC. Its translation: CASSQEVQEVGYTF. The V and J genes are TRBV4-1 and TRBJ1-2; D ambiguous. Trimming took off 0 bases at V and 7 bases at J, with 12 bases between the two ends. This CDR3 contains 14 residues. Germline CDR1 reads MGHRA; CDR2 reads YSYEKL.

The chain is built from TRBV14 and TRBJ2-7, with D possibly matching TRBD1 (6 bases). Germline V CDR1 and CDR2: SGHDN, FVKESK. Trimming pared 2 bases from V and 0 bases from J, leaving 14 bases between. This CDR3 has 16 amino acids. In nucleotides, the CDR3 is TGTGCCAGCAGCCAACGCCCCGGGACATCCTCCTACGAGCAGTACTTC. The encoded protein is CASSQRPGTSSYEQYF.

The rearrangement joins TRBV7-2 to TRBJ2-1; 14 positions agree with TRBD2. V lost 3 bases to trimming and J lost 6 bases; unmatched junction nucleotides: 4. Looked up from germline, CDR1 is SGHTA and CDR2 is FQGNSA. The CDR3 extends over 16 amino acids. The CDR3 coding sequence is TGTGCCAGCAGCTTGGGGGGACTAGCGGGAGCCAATGAGCAGTTCTTC. Its protein is CASSLGGLAGANEQFF.

This chain links TRBV19 with TRBJ1-5, with 10 bases matching TRBD1. The germline V gene has CDR1 LNHDA and CDR2 SQIVND (reference sequence). V dropped 3 bases and J dropped 5; count of bases not matched to a gene: 13. This CDR3 is 18 amino acids long. CDR3 in DNA: TGTGCCAGTAGTATTCCGTCTCTCCGGGACAGGGGCGATCAGCCCCAGCATTTT. It yields the protein CASSIPSLRDRGDQPQHF.

The gene calls are TRBV5-8 and TRBJ2-7; TRBD1 matches at 7 bases. The CDR3 extends over 13 amino acids. The germline V gene encodes CDR1 SGHTS and CDR2 YDEGEE. With V trimmed by 4 bases and J by 9 bases, 10 bases remained unmatched. The chain's CDR3 is CASSPGTATGQYF. The DNA for the CDR3 is TGTGCCAGCAGCCCTGGGACAGCCACAGGGCAGTACTTC.